This T cell receptor (beta chain) comes out of a study of cytomegalovirus exposure and HLA in healthy donors. In the PCR, 60 Vbeta and 13 Jbeta primers were used. This table comes from immunoSEQ multiplex PCR, and its TCRdb copy is limited to in-frame clones, with some not included. The repertoire consists of 120,000 to 150,000 clones, with roughly 87% occurring once and the leading ten covering 0.4% to 0.55%. This CDR3 comprises 18 residues. Germline assignment: CDR1 LGHNA and CDR2 YSLEER. J gave up 5 bases and V 3 bases, and 10 bases lay outside the gene matches. The receptor was derived from a woman aged 40 to 50 in good health and CMV-seronegative. This chain links TRBV4-3 with TRBJ2-1, with TRBD2 matching 13 bases. The sample was PBMCs. The CDR3 sequence is CASSQGTSGAQRHNEQFF. The CDR3 DNA sequence: TGCGCCAGCAGCCAGGGGACTAGCGGGGCCCAACGGCACAATGAGCAGTTCTTC.